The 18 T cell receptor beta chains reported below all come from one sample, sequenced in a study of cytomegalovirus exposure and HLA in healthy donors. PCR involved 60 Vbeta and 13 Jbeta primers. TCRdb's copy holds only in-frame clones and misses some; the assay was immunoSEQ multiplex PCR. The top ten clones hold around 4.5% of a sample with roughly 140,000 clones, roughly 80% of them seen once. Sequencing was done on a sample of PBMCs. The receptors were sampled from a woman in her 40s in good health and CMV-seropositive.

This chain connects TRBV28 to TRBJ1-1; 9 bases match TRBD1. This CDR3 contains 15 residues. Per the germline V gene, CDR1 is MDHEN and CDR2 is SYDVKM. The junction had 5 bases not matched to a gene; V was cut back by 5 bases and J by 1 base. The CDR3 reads CASSLEGQGNTEAFF. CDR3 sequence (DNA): TGTGCCAGCAGTCTAGAGGGACAGGGGAACACTGAAGCTTTCTTT.

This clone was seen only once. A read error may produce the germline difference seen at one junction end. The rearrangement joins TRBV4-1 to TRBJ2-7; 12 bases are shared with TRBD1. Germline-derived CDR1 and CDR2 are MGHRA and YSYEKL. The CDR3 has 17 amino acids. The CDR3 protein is CASSQEGTGQGAYGQYF. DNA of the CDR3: TGCGCCAGCAGCCAAGAAGGGACGGGACAGGGGGCGTACGGGCAGTACTTC.

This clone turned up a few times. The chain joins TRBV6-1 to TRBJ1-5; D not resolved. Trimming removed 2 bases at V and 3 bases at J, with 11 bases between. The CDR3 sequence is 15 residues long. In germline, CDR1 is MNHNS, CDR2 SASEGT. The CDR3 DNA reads TGTGCCAGCAGTGAACGGCAGCGAATCAATCAGCCCCAGCATTTT. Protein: CASSERQRINQPQHF.

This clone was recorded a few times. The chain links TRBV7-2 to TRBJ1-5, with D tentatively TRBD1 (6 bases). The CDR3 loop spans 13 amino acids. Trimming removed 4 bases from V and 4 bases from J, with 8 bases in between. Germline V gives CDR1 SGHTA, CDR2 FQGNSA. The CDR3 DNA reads TGTGCCAGCAGCTCAGGGGTAAATCAGCCCCAGCATTTT. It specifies CASSSGVNQPQHF.

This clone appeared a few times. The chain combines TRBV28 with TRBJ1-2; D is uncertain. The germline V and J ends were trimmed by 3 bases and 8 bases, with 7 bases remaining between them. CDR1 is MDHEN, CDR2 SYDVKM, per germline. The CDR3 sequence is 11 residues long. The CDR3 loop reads CASSLVEGYTF. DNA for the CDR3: TGTGCCAGCAGTTTGGTAGAAGGCTACACCTTC.

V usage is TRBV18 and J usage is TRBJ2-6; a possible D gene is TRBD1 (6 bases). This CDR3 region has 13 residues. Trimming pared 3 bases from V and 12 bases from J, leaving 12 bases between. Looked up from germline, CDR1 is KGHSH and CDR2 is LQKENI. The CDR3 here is CASSPGTRVVLTF. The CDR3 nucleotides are TGTGCCAGCTCACCCGGGACACGAGTCGTCCTGACTTTC.

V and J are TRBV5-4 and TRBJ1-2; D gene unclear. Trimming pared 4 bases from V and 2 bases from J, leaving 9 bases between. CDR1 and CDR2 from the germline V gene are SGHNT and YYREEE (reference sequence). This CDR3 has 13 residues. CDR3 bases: TGTGCCAGCAGCCCTTCGACAAACTATGGCTACACCTTC. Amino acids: CASSPSTNYGYTF.

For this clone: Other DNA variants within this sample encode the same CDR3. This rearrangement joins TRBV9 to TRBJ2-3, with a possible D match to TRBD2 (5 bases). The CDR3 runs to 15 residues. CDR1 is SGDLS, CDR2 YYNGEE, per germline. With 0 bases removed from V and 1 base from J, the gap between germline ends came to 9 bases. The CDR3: CASSVGWRGTDTQYF. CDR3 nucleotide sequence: TGTGCCAGCAGCGTAGGCTGGCGGGGCACAGATACGCAGTATTTT. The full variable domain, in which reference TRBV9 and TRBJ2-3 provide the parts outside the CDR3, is DSGVTQTPKHLITATGQRVTLRCSPRSGDLSVYWYQQSLDQGLQFLIQYYNGEERAKGNILERFSAQQFPDLHSELNLSSLELGDSALYFCASSVGWRGTDTQYFGPGTRLTVL.

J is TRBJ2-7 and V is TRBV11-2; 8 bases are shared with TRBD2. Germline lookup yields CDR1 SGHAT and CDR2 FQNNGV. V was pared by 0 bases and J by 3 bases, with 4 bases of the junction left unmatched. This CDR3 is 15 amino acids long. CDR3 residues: CASSLESLAGYEQYF. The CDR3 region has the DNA TGTGCCAGCAGCTTAGAGTCCCTAGCGGGCTACGAGCAGTACTTC. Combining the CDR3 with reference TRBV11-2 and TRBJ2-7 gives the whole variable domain EAGVAQSPRYKIIEKRQSVAFWCNPISGHATLYWYQQILGQGPKLLIQFQNNGVVDDSQLPKDRFSAERLKGVDSTLKIQPAKLEDSAVYLCASSLESLAGYEQYFGPGTRLTVT.

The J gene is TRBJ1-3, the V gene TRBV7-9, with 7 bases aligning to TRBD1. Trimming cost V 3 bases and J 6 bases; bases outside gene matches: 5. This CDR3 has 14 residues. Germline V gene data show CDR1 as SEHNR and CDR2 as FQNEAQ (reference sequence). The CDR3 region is CASSFDREENTIYF. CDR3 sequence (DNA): TGTGCCAGCAGCTTCGACAGGGAGGAAAACACCATATATTTT.

CDR3: CASSPDREASYEQYF. The CDR3 nucleotides are TGTGCCAGCAGCCCGGACAGGGAGGCCTCCTACGAGCAGTACTTC. V is TRBV5-6 and J is TRBJ2-7; TRBD1 agrees at 8 bases. CDR1 and CDR2 (germline): SGHDT, YYEEEE. J lost 0 bases, V lost 4 bases, and 6 bases had no gene match. The CDR3 covers 15 residues.

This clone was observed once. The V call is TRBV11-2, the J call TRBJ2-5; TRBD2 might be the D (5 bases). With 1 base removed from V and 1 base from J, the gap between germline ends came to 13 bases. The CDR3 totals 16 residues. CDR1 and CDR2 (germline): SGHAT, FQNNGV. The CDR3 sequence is CASSLGVSGFQETQYF. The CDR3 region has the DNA TGTGCCAGCAGCTTAGGGGTTTCGGGGTTCCAAGAGACCCAGTACTTC.

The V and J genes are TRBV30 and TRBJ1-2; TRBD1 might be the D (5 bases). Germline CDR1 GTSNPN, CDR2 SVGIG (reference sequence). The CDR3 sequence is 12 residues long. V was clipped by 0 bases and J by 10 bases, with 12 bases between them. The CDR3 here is CAWSVPAGNYTF. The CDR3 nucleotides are TGTGCCTGGAGTGTACCGGCAGGGAACTACACCTTC.

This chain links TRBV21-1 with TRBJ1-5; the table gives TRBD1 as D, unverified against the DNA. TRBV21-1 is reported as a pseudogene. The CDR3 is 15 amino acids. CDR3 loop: CASSNIDSRNQPQHF. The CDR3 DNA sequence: TGTGCCAGCAGCAACATCGACAGTCGCAATCAGCCCCAGCATTTT.

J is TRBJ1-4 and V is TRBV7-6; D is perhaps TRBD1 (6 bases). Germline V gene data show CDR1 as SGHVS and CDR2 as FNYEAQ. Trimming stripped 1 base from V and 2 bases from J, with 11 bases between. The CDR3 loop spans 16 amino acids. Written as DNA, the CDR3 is TGTGCCAGCAGCTTAGGCCGCGGGGGCACTAATGAAAAACTGTTTTTT. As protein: CASSLGRGGTNEKLFF.

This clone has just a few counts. The CDR3 loop reads CASSLRTGQRFNTEAFF. Written as DNA, the CDR3 is TGTGCCAGCAGTCTCAGGACAGGGCAGAGATTTAACACTGAAGCTTTCTTT. The chain has TRBV2 and TRBJ1-1, with 8 bases identical to TRBD1. Trimming at V came to 5 bases and at J to 2 bases, leaving 13 bases not matched to a gene. CDR3 length equals 17 residues. Germline CDR1 reads SNHLY; CDR2 reads FYNNEI. The full variable domain, in which reference TRBV2 and TRBJ1-1 provide the parts outside the CDR3, is EPEVTQTPSHQVTQMGQEVILRCVPISNHLYFYWYRQILGQKVEFLVSFYNNEISEKSEIFDDQFSVERPDGSNFTLKIRSTKLEDSAMYFCASSLRTGQRFNTEAFFGQGTRLTVV.

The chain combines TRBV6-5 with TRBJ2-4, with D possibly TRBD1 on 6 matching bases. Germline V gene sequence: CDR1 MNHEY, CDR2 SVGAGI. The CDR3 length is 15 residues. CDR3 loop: CALSPLQGAKNIQYF. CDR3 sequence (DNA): TGTGCTCTCTCCCCCCTACAGGGAGCCAAAAACATTCAGTACTTC.

The CDR3: CASSRDKEYF. In nucleotides, the CDR3 is TGTGCCAGCAGCAGGGACAAAGAGTACTTC. This chain uses TRBV6-4 with TRBJ2-7, with D maybe TRBD1 (6 bases). Per germline, CDR1 MRHNA and CDR2 SNTAGT. The V end was cut by 6 bases, the J end by 11 bases, with 11 bases between. CDR3 size: 10 residues.